The 3 T cell receptor beta chains reported below all come from one sample, sequenced in a study of cytomegalovirus exposure and HLA in healthy donors (dated by TCRdb to 2016 to 2017). The library was produced with the immunoSEQ multiplex PCR assay. A mixture of 60 forward primers for TCR Vbeta segments and 13 reverse primers for TCR Jbeta segments was used in the multiplex PCR. In its TCRdb copy, this immuneACCESS table keeps in-frame sequences only and misses some clones. Where compared with another copy, unresolved V genes explain less than half of these, and the others have no known cause. Counted in this sample were roughly 180,000 clones; roughly 80% of them appeared once. The ten largest account for less than 3% of the sample. The specimen sequenced was PBMCs. These receptor sequences come from a male donor in good health and CMV-seronegative.

The chain carries TRBV4-1 and TRBJ2-3; D might be TRBD2 (6 bases). This CDR3 spans 17 amino acids. CDR1 is MGHRA and CDR2 is YSYEKL in the germline V gene. Trimming pared 1 base from V and 2 bases from J, leaving 16 bases between. CDR3 loop: CASSQVEAGYSTDTQYF. Here the CDR3 DNA reads TGCGCCAGCAGCCAAGTGGAGGCGGGATACTCCACAGATACGCAGTATTTT.

The chain combines TRBV6-6 with TRBJ1-5; possible D gene TRBD1, 5 bases. The CDR3 spans 13 residues. CDR1 MNHNY and CDR2 SVGAGI come from the germline V gene (reference sequence). The V gene lost 2 bases and the J gene lost 7 bases, with 9 bases spanning the gap. CDR3 residues: CASSYGGGQPQHF. Here the CDR3 DNA reads TGTGCCAGCAGTTACGGGGGAGGGCAGCCCCAGCATTTT.

The chain joins TRBV13 to TRBJ2-7; D perhaps matches TRBD2 (6 bases). The V and J ends lost 5 bases and 4 bases respectively, with 9 bases between them. This CDR3 has 12 amino acids. Germline CDR1 PRHDT, CDR2 FYEKMQ (reference sequence). The CDR3 region has the DNA TGTGCCAGCAGCGAGGGAGGATACGAGCAGTACTTC. It is translated as CASSEGGYEQYF.